This T cell receptor beta chain was sequenced for a study of blood T cells in healthy people across ages. Study context: When template switching was applied, about one barcoded beta molecule was captured per two T cells. Study findings and constraints: Samples with more naive T cells showed higher observed beta diversity. In long-lived donors, naive CD4+ cell counts and diversity exceeded those of aged donors.

Next came a second PCR, run for about 7 to 12 cycles, which used a sample-barcoded 5' primer along with a J-beta primer mix. A 12-random-nucleotide template-switch adaptor tagged each cDNA molecule. TCRdb itself ran the 5' RACE reads through MiXCR, one entry per CDR3 protein. The sample comprises more than 550,000 distinct CDR3 sequences, about a fifth of which are singletons, and around a fifth rests with the top ten. Germline loops: CDR1 SQVTM, CDR2 ANQGSEA. The CDR3 has 13 residues. With respect to this clonotype: The antigen remains undetermined.

The chain uses TRBV29-1 and TRBJ2-1; 8 bases match TRBD1. The J call may be mistaken, given a closer DNA end match to TRBJ2-7. This clonotype originated in an older man in good health. Sequenced material: blood. CDR3 in amino acids: CSASGQGAYEQYF. CDR3 DNA sequence: TGCAGCGCCTCTGGACAGGGAGCCTACGAGCAGTACTTC.